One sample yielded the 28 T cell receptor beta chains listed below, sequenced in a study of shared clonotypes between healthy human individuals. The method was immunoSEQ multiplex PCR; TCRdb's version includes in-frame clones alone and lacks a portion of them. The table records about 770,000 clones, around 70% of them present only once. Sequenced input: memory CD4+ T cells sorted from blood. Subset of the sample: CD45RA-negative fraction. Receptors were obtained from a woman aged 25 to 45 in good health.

The CDR3 nucleotides read TGTGCCAGCAGGCGTGACTCTGGGACCTACGAGCAGTACTTC. Translating it yields CASRRDSGTYEQYF. The chain employs TRBV6-6 and TRBJ2-7, with unresolved D. The CDR3 is 14 residues long. The V end lost 6 bases, the J end lost 2 bases, and 14 bases lay between the germline ends. The germline V gene has CDR1 MNHNY and CDR2 SVGAGI (reference sequence).

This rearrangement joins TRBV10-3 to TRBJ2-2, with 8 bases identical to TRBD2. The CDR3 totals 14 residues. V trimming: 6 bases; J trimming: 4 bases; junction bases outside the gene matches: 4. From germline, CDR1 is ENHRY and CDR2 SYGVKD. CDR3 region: CAIRGLAATGELFF. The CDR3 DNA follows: TGTGCCATCAGAGGACTAGCAGCCACCGGGGAGCTGTTTTTT.

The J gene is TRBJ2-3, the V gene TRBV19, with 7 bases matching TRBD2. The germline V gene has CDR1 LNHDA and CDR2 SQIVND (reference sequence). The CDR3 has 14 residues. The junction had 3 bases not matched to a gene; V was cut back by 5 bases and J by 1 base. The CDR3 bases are TGTGCCAGTAGTGGCGGGAGAGGCACAGATACGCAGTATTTT. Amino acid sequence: CASSGGRGTDTQYF.

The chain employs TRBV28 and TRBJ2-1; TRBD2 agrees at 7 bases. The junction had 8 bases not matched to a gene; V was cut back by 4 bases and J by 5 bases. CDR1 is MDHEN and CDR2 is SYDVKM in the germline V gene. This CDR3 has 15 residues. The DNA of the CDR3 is TGTGCCAGCAGTTCAGCCGGGACTACTGACAATGAGCAGTTCTTC. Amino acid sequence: CASSSAGTTDNEQFF.

The CDR3 DNA reads as TGTGCCAGCAGCCTCGCGAATGGGGGTAGCGACCAGTACTTC. It codes for CASSLANGGSDQYF. J is TRBJ2-5 and V is TRBV7-6; D is tentatively TRBD1 or TRBD2 (5 bases each). CDR1 is SGHVS, CDR2 FNYEAQ, per germline. This CDR3 is built from 14 residues. Between the trimmed V and J ends, which lost 5 bases and 10 bases, there was a span of 20 bases.

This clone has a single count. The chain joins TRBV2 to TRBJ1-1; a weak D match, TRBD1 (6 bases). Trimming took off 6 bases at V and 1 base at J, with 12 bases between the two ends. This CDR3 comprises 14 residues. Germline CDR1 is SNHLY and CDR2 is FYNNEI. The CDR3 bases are TGTGCCAGCAGCCCCACGACAGGGAACACTGAAGCTTTCTTT. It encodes CASSPTTGNTEAFF. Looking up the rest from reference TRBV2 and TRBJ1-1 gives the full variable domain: EPEVTQTPSHQVTQMGQEVILRCVPISNHLYFYWYRQILGQKVEFLVSFYNNEISEKSEIFDDQFSVERPDGSNFTLKIRSTKLEDSAMYFCASSPTTGNTEAFFGQGTRLTVV.

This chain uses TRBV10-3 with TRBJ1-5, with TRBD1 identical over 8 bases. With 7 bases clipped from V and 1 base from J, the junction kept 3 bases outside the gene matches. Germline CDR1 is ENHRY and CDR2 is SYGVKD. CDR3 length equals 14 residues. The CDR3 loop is CAINDRGSNQPQHF. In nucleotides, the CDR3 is TGTGCCATCAATGACAGGGGCAGCAATCAGCCCCAGCATTTT.

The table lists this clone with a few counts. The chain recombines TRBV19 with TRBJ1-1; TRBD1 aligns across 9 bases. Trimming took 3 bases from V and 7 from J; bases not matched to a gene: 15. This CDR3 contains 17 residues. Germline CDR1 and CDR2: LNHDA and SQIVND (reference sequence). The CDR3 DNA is TGTGCCAGTAGTATCGGGTGGGGGACAGGGAGCGGCAGTGAAGCTTTCTTT. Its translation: CASSIGWGTGSGSEAFF. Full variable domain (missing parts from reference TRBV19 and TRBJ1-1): DGGITQSPKYLFRKEGQNVTLSCEQNLNHDAMYWYRQDPGQGLRLIYYSQIVNDFQKGDIAEGYSVSREKKESFPLTVTSAQKNPTAFYLCASSIGWGTGSGSEAFFGQGTRLTVV.

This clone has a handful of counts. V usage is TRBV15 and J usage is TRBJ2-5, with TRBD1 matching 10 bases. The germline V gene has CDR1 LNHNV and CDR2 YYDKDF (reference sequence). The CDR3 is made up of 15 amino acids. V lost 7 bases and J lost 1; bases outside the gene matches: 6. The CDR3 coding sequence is TGTGCCACCATGAGGGGACAGGGGCTCCAAGAGACCCAGTACTTC. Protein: CATMRGQGLQETQYF.

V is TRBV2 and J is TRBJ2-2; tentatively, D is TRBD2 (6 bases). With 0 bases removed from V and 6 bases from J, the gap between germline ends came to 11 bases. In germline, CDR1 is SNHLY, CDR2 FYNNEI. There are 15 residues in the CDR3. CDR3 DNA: TGTGCCAGCAGTGAAGCGTCCGGGGACTCCGGGGAGCTGTTTTTT. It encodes CASSEASGDSGELFF.

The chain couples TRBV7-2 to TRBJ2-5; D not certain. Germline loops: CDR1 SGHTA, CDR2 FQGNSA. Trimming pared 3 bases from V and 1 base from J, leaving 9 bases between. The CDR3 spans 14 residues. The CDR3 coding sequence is TGTGCCAGCAGCTTCCGGCCAGGCCAAGAGACCCAGTACTTC. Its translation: CASSFRPGQETQYF.

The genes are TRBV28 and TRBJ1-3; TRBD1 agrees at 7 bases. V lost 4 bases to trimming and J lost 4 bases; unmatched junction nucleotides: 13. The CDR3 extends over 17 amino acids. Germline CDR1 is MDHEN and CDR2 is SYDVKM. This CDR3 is CASSSGGHRGGGNTIYF. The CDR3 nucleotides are TGTGCCAGCAGTTCGGGGGGCCACAGGGGCGGCGGAAACACCATATATTTT.

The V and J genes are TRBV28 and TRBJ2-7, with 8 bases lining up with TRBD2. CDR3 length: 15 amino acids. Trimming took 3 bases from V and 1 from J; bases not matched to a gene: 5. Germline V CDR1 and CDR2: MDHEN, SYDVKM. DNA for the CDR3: TGTGCCAGCAGTTTCCAAGGCGGGAGGTCCTACGAGCAGTACTTC. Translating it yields CASSFQGGRSYEQYF.

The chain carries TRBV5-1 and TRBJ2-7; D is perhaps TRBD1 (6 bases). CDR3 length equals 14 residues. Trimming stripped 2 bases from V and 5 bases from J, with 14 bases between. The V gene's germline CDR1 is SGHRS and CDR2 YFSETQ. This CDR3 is CASSLTTGLHEQYF. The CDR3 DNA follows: TGCGCCAGCAGCTTAACCACAGGGTTGCACGAGCAGTACTTC.

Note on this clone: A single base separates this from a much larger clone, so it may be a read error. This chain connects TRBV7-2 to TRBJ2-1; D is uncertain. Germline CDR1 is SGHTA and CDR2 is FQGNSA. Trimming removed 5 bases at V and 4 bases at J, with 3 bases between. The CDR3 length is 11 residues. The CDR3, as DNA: TGTGCCAGCAGCGAATACAATGAGCAGTTCTTC. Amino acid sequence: CASSEYNEQFF.

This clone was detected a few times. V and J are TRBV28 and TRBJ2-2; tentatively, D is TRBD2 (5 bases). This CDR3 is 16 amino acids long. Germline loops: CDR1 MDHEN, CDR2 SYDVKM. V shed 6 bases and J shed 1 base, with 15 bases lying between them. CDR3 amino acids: CASRPWAAGNTGELFF. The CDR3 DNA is TGTGCCAGCAGACCGTGGGCCGCGGGGAACACCGGGGAGCTGTTTTTT.

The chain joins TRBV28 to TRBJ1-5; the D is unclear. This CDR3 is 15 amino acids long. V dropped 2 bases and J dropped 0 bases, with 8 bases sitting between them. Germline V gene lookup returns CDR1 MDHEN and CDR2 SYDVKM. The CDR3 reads CASSLAWVSNQPQHF. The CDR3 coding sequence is TGTGCCAGCAGTTTAGCTTGGGTTAGCAATCAGCCCCAGCATTTT.

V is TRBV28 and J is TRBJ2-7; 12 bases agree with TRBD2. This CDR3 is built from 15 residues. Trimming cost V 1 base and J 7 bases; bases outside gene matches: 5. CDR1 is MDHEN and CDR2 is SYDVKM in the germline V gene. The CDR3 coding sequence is TGTGCCAGCAGTTTATTCACTAGCGGGAGGAGGGAGCAGTACTTC. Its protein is CASSLFTSGRREQYF.

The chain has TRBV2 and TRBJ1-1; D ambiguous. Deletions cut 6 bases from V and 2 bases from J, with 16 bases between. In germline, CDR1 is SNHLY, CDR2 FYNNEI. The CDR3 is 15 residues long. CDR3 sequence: CASRTPGQVNTEAFF. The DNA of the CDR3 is TGTGCCAGCAGGACCCCCGGGCAGGTAAACACTGAAGCTTTCTTT.

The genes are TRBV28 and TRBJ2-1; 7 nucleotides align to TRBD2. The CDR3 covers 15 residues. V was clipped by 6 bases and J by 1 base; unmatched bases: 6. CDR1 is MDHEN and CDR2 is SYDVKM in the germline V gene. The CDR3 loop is CASSAAGSSYNEQFF. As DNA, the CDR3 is TGTGCCAGCAGCGCAGCGGGATCGTCCTACAATGAGCAGTTCTTC.

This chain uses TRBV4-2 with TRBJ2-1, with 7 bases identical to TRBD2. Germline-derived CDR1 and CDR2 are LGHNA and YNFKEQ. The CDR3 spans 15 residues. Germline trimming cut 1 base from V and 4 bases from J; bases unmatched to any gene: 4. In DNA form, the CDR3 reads TGTGCCAGCAGCCAAGGTTCGGGGGGATACAATGAGCAGTTCTTC. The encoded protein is CASSQGSGGYNEQFF.

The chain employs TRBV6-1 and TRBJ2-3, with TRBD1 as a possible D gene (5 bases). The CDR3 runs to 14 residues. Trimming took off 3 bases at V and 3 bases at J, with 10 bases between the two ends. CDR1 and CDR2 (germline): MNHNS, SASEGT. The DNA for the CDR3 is TGTGCCAGCAGTGACCCTCCAGGGACAGATACGCAGTATTTT. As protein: CASSDPPGTDTQYF.

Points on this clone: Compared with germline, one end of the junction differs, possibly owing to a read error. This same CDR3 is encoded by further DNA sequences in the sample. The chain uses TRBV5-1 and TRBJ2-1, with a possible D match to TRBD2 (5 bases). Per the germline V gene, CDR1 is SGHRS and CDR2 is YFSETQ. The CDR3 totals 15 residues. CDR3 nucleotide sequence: TGCGCCAGCAGTTTGGACTCTAGCTCCTACAATGAGCAGTTCTTC. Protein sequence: CASSLDSSSYNEQFF.

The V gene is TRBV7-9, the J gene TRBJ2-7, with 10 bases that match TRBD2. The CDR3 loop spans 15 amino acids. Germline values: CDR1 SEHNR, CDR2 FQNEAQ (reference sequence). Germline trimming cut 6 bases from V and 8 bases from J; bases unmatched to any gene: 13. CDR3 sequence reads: CASSPHPKTSGKQYF. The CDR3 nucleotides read TGTGCCAGCAGTCCCCATCCTAAAACTAGCGGGAAGCAGTACTTC.

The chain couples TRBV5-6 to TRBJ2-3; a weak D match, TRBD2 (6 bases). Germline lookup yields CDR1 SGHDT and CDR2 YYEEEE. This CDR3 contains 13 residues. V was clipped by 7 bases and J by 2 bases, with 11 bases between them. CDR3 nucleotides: TGTGCCAGCCACCGACTAGACACAGATACGCAGTATTTT. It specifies CASHRLDTDTQYF. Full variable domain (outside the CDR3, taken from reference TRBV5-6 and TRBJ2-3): DAGVTQSPTHLIKTRGQQVTLRCSPKSGHDTVSWYQQALGQGPQFIFQYYEEEERQRGNFPDRFSGHQFPNYSSELNVNALLLGDSALYLCASHRLDTDTQYFGPGTRLTVL.

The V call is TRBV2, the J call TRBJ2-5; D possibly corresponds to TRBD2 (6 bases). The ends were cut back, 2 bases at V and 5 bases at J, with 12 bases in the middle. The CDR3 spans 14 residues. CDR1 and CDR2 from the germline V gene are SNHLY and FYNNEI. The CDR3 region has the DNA TGTGCCAGCAGTGAACGCGGGGTACAGGAGACCCAGTACTTC. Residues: CASSERGVQETQYF.

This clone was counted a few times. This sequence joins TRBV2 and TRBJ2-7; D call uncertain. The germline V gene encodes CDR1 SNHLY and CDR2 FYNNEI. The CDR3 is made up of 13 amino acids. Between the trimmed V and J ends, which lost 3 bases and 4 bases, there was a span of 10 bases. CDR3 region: CASSEDADYEQYF. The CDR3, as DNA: TGTGCCAGCAGTGAGGACGCTGATTACGAGCAGTACTTC.

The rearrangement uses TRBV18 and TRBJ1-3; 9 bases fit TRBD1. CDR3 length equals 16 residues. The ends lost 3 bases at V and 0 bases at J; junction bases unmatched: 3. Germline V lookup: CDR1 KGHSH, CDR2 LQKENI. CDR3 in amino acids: CASSPGQGPSGNTIYF. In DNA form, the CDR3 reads TGTGCCAGCTCACCGGGACAGGGTCCCTCTGGAAACACCATATATTTT. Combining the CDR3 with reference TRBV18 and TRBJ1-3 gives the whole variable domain NAGVMQNPRHLVRRRGQEARLRCSPMKGHSHVYWYRQLPEEGLKFMVYLQKENIIDESGMPKERFSAEFPKEGPSILRIQQVVRGDSAAYFCASSPGQGPSGNTIYFGEGSWLTVV.